This record covers a single T cell receptor beta chain. Its antigen is not known. Unique molecular identifiers featured in each of the TCR beta cDNA libraries. One entry per CDR3 protein results from TCRdb running MiXCR on the PCR reads. Of around 500,000 distinct CDR3 sequences listed, 30% to 40% are singletons. This sample stems from a study of post-analysis software for immune sequencing data. General observations from the study: Patients showed TRBV5-6, TRBV5-1 and TRBV20-1 among about five TRBV segments more frequent than in controls.

The CDR3 extends over 16 amino acids. The germline gives CDR1 LGHDT, CDR2 YNNKEL (reference sequence). V lost 1 base and J lost 2, with 15 bases in between. The rearrangement uses TRBV3-1 and TRBJ2-7; D may match TRBD1 or TRBD2 (5 bases each). Sequencing was carried out using blood. The clonotype was recovered from a girl aged 2 to 17 with multiple sclerosis. CDR3 sequence (DNA): TGTGCCAGCAGCCAAGGAGAGTGGGGGTTTACCTACGAGCAGTACTTC. Amino acids: CASSQGEWGFTYEQYF.